This TCR beta chain was captured by sequencing in a study of identical twins listed by TCRdb under 2016. The study in broad terms: To test whether fetal clonotypes persist, the study used deep sequencing on TCR alpha and beta repertoires from monozygotic twins, unrelated adults of various ages, and cord blood. To rule out contamination, the twin experiments were replicated at different times with different library preparation protocols.

What the study reported, not specific to this receptor: Abundant cord blood beta clonotypes had fewer insertions, young adult naive repertoires showed a similar but weaker trend, and memory repertoires showed no such trend. A weaker excess of twin sharing was found in beta out-of-frame sequences because the signal-to-noise ratio was lowered by fewer shared sequences. Invariant T cells such as MAIT and iNKT could partly confound zero-insertion analyses, although diverse VJ usage argued against such confounding for most clonotypes. Compared with coincidental sharing between unrelated individuals, out-of-frame TCR alpha sequences shared between twins had an excess of sequences with low generation probability. Because the same donors could not be followed over many years, the conclusions relied on cross-sectional statistical analysis. In monozygotic twins, recombination models systematically underestimated out-of-frame TCR alpha sharing, but the models matched the sharing seen between unrelated individuals.

The library was built by means of 5' RACE. The listed sequencing device is Illumina HiSeq 2000. Template switching added a universal primer binding site, and the final cDNA carried a unique molecular identifier that allowed TCR cDNA molecules to be counted accurately. First-strand cDNA for TCR alpha and beta chains was synthesized from specific primers in the conserved constant-segment region. Each cDNA library was double barcoded, with a SMART-Mk sample barcode plus Illumina barcodes, to control for contamination. Two successive PCR steps introduced TruSeq adapter sequences along with Illumina sample barcodes. The Illumina HiSeq platform was used with custom primers to sequence TCR alpha and beta cDNA libraries. The paper's data handling went like this. MiGEC was used to process raw reads and extract unique molecular identifiers, and MiXCR was used to find CDR3 positions. Recombination models were inferred per individual with the repgenHMM and IGoR tools using an EM algorithm. The tcR package in R was used for shared clonotype analysis, with sharing normalized by the product of cloneset sizes. To study raw recombination without the effects of thymic and clonal selection, out-of-frame nonproductive sequences were analyzed. Using fastp trimming at Q25 and MiXCR clonotype assembly, TCRdb reanalyzed the public sequencing data and kept in-frame beta chains. Every CDR3 protein is listed once, alongside the most common genes and DNA of its rows. The authors' filters were not applied to this entry. For this sample the table gives 500,000 to 650,000 distinct CDR3 sequences, of which 7.1% were detected only once. Less than 2% of the sample is in the top ten clones.

Only healthy Caucasian donors were included. Three pairs of female monozygotic twins, all aged about 18 to 29 years, were included in the twin cohort. The RNA used for TCR libraries was isolated from peripheral blood mononuclear cells. As concerns this clonotype: The target of this receptor is not known. The input lacks base qualities; no much larger clone sits a single base away.

V is cut by 5 bases and J by 1 base, and the space between the germline ends is 14 bases. CDR1 and CDR2, looked up from the germline V gene (reference sequence), are LNHDA and SQIVND. There are 15 amino acids in the CDR3, from cysteine to phenylalanine inclusive. The entry retains the CDR3 DNA only, 45 bases that are in frame from base 1. These data also formed part of another study, on yellow fever vaccine responses in identical twins. The second study also describes: The authors reported that the T cell response to vaccination in identical twins appeared partly convergent and partly personalized. In the study, vaccine-responding T cell clones were precisely tracked in identical twins.

The source material was PBMCs. This TCR was recovered from a woman aged 18-35 years in good health. Recombination linked TRBV19 to TRBJ1-1; matching of 6 bases hints at TRBD1 as the D gene. The nucleotide sequence is given as TGTGCCAGTAGTCTCGGGACATACGAGAACACTGAAGCTTTCTTT. It translates as CASSLGTYENTEAFF.